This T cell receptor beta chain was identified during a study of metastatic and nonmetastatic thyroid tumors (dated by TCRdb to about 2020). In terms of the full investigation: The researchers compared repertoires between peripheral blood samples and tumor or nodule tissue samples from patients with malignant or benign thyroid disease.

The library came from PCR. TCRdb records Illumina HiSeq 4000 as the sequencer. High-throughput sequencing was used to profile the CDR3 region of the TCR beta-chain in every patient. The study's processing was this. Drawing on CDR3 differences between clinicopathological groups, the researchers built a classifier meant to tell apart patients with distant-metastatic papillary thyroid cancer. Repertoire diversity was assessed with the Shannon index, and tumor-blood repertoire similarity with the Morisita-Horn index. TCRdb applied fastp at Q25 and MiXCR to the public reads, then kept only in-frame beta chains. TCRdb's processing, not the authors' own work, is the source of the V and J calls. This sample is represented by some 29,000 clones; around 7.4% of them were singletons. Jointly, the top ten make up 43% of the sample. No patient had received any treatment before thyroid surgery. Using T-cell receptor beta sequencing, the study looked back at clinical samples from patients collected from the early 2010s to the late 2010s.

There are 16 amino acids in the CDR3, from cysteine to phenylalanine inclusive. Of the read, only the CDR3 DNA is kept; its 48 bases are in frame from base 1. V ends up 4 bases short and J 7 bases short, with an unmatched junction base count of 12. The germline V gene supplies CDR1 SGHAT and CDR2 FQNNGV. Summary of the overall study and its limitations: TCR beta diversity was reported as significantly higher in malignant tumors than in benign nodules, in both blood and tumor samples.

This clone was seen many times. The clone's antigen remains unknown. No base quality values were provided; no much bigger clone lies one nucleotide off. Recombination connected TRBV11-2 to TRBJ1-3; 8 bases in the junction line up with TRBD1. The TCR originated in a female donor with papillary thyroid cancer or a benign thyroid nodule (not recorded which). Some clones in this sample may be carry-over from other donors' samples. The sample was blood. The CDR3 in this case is CASSYGTGRGGNTIYF. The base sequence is TGTGCCAGCAGCTACGGGACAGGCAGGGGAGGGAACACCATATATTTT. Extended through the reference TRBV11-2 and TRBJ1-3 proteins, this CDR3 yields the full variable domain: EAGVAQSPRYKIIEKRQSVAFWCNPISGHATLYWYQQILGQGPKLLIQFQNNGVVDDSQLPKDRFSAERLKGVDSTLKIQPAKLEDSAVYLCASSYGTGRGGNTIYFGEGSWLTVV.